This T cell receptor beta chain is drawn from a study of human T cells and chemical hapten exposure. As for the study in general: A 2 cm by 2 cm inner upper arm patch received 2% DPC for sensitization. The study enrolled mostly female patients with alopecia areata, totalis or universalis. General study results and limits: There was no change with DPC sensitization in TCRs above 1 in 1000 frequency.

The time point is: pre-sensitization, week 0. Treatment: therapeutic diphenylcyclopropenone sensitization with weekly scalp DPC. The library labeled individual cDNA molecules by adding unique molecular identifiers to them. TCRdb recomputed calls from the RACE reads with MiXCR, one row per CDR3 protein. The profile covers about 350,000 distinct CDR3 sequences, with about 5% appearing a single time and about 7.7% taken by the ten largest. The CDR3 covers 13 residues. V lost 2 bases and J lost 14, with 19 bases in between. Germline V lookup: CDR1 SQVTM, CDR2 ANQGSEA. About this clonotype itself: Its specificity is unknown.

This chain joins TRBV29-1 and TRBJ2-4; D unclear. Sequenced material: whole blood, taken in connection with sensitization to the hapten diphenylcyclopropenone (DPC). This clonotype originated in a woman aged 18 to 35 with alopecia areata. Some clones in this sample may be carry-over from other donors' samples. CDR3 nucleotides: TGCAGCGTTGAACCCGGACCACTTATTATGGAGTACTTC. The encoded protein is CSVEPGPLIMEYF.